The T cell receptor (beta chain) under discussion was sequenced for a study of OX40 agonist ivuxolimab in advanced cancers. Overall study: Dose-escalation patients were diagnosed with hepatocellular carcinoma, melanoma, renal cell cancer or head and neck cancer.

Overall study results and limits: People who partly responded at 0.1-3.0 mg/kg had some of the least clonal expansion seen.

Libraries were prepared by immunoSEQ multiplex PCR; TCRdb keeps only in-frame clonotypes and omits some of them. The sample lists about 38,000 clones; nearly 90% were seen once. This clone came up once. The antigen is undetermined. Any history of autoimmune disease or systemic immunosuppression disqualified patients. This receptor was taken from an adult with an advanced solid tumor such as melanoma, head and neck, liver or kidney cancer. The sample was CD4+ or CD8+ T cells sorted from blood, taken in a trial of the OX40 agonist ivuxolimab.

The CDR3 is CASSSLITGNTIYF. In DNA, the CDR3 is TGTGCCAGCAGCTCCTTAATAACTGGAAACACCATATATTTT. The chain is built from TRBV13 and TRBJ1-3; D is uncertain. The germline gives CDR1 PRHDT, CDR2 FYEKMQ (reference sequence). The CDR3 covers 14 residues. Trimming left V 4 bases short and J 2 bases short, with 9 bases between.